This TCR beta chain was recovered during a study of cytomegalovirus exposure and HLA in healthy donors. Clones were read by immunoSEQ multiplex PCR, and TCRdb kept only the in-frame ones, dropping some. Among roughly 240,000 clones listed, about 87% were seen once. Study-level points and caveats: Cytomegalovirus-associated TCR beta chains were listed, numbering approximately 150.

As concerns this clone: Antigen unknown.

CDR1 is MDHEN and CDR2 is SYDVKM in the germline V gene. V dropped 6 bases and J dropped 7 bases, with 13 bases sitting between them. This CDR3 has 13 residues. Sequenced input: PBMCs. The source of this sequence is a man aged 18-30 years in good health and CMV-seronegative. The rearrangement uses TRBV28 and TRBJ1-5; D is possibly TRBD1 (5 bases). The CDR3 DNA reads TGTGCCAGCAGCCGCTATCAGGGACAGCCCCAGCATTTT. Translation gives CASSRYQGQPQHF.